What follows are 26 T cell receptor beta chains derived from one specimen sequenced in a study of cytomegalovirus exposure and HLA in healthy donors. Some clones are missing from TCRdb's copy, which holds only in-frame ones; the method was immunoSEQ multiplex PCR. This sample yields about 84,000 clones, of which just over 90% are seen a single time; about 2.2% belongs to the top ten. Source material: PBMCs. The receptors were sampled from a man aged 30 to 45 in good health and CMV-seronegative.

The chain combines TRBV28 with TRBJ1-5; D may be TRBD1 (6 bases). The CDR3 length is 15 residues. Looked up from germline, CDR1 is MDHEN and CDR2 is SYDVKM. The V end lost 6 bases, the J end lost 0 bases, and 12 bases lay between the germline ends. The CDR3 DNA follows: TGTGCCAGCAGCGATGGACAGTATAGCAATCAGCCCCAGCATTTT. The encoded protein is CASSDGQYSNQPQHF.

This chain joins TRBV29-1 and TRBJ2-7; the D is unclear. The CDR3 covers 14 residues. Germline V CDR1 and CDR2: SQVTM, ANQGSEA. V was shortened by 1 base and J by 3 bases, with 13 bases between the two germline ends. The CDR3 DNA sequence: TGCAGCGTTGAAGTGAAGTCAGCGAGCTACGAGCAGTACTTC. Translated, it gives CSVEVKSASYEQYF.

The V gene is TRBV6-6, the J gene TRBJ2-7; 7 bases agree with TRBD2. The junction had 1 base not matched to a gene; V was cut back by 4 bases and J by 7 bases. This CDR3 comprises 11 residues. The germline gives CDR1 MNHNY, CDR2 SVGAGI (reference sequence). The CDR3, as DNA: TGTGCCAGCAGTTGGGGGGGGGAGCAGTACTTC. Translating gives CASSWGGEQYF.

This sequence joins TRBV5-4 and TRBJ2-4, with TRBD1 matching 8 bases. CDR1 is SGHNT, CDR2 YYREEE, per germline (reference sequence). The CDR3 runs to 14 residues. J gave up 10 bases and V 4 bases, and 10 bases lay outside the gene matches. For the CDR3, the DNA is TGTGCCAGCAGCGAGACAGGGGTAGAGCCAATTCAGTACTTC. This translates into CASSETGVEPIQYF.

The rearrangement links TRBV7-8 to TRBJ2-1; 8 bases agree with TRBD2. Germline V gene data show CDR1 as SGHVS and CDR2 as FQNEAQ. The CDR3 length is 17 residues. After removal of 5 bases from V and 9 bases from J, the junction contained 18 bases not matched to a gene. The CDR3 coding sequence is TGTGCCAGCAGCCCTGCCCCGTGGGTGCGGGAGGCCGGTGAGCAGTTCTTC. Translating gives CASSPAPWVREAGEQFF.

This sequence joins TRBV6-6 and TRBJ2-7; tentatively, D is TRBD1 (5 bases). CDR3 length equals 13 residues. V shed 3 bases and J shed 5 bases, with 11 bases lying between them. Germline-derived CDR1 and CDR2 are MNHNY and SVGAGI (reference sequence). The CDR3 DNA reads TGTGCCAGCAGTTATAGGGGTAGGGACGAGCAGTACTTC. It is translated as CASSYRGRDEQYF.

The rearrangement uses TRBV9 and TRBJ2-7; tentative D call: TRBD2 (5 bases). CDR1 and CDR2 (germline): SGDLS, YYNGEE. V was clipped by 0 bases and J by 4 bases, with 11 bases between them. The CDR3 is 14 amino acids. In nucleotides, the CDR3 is TGTGCCAGCAGCGTAGGTCGGGAAAGATACGAGCAGTACTTC. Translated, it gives CASSVGRERYEQYF.

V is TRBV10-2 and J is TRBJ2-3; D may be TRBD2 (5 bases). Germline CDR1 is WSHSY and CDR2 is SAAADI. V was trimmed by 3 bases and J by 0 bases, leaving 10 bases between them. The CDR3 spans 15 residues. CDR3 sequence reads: CASSDRSGSTDTQYF. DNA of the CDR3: TGCGCCAGCAGTGACCGGAGCGGAAGCACAGATACGCAGTATTTT.

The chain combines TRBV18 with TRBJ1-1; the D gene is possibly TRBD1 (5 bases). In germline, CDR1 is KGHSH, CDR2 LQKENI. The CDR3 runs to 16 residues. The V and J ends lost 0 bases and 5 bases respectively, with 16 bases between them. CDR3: CASSPPGGSRGTEAFF. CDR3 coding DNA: TGTGCCAGCTCACCACCGGGAGGCTCCCGGGGGACTGAAGCTTTCTTT.

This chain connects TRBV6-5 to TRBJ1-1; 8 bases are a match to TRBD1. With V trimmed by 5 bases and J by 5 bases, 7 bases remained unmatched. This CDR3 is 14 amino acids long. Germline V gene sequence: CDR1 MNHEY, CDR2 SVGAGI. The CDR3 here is CASSPRQGLTEAFF. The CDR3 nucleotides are TGTGCCAGCAGTCCTCGACAGGGGTTAACTGAAGCTTTCTTT.

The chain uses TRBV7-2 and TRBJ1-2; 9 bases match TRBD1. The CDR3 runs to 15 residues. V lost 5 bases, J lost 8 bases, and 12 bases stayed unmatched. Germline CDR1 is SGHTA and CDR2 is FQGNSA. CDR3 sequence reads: CASSPGQGVVWGYTF. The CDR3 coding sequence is TGTGCCAGCAGCCCGGGACAGGGAGTGGTATGGGGCTACACCTTC.

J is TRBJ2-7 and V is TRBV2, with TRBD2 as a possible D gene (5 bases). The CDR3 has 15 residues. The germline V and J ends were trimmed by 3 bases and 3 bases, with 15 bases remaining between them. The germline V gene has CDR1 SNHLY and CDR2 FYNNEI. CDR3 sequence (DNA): TGTGCCAGCAGTGATTCCTCGGGAAGACTCTACGAGCAGTACTTC. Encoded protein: CASSDSSGRLYEQYF. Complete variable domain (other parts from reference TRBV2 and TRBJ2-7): EPEVTQTPSHQVTQMGQEVILRCVPISNHLYFYWYRQILGQKVEFLVSFYNNEISEKSEIFDDQFSVERPDGSNFTLKIRSTKLEDSAMYFCASSDSSGRLYEQYFGPGTRLTVT.

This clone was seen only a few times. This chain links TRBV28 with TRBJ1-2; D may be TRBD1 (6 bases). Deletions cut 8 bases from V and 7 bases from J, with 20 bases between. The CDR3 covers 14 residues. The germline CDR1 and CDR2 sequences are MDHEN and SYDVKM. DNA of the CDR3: TGTGCCAGCGTCCTACAGGGATCTAGACCTGGCTACACCTTC. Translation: CASVLQGSRPGYTF.

The CDR3 loop is CASSPTGISGNTIYF. The CDR3 DNA reads TGTGCCAGCAGCCCGACAGGTATCTCTGGAAACACCATATATTTT. V is TRBV7-9 and J is TRBJ1-3, with D tentatively TRBD1 (6 bases). Germline V lookup: CDR1 SEHNR, CDR2 FQNEAQ (reference sequence). The CDR3 consists of 15 residues. V lost 5 bases to trimming and J lost 0 bases, with 11 bases between them.

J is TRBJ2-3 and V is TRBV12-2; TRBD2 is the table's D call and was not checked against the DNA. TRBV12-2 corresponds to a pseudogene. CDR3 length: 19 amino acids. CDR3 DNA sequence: TGTGCAAGTCGCTTTTTTCGAGGAAAACTAGCATTGGCCGGGAACGCGCAGTATTTT. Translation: CASRFFRGKLALAGNAQYF.

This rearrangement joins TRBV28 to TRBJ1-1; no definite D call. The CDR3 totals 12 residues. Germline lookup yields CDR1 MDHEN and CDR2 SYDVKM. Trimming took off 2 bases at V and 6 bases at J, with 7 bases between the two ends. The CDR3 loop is CASSLNSPEAFF. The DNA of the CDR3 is TGTGCCAGCAGTTTAAATTCTCCTGAAGCTTTCTTT.

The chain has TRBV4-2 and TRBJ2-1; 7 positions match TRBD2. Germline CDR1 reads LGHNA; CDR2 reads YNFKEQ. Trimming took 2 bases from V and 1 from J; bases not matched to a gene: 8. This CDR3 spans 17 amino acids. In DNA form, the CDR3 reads TGTGCCAGCAGCCAATCAGGCGGGGGTGTTTCCTACAATGAGCAGTTCTTC. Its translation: CASSQSGGGVSYNEQFF.

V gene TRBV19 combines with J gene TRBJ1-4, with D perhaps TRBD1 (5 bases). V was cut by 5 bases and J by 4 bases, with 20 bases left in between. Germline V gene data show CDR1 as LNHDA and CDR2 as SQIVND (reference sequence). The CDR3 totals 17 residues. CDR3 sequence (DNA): TGTGCCAGTAGTCGGGGACTTGGGCAGGCCGGTAATGAAAAACTGTTTTTT. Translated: CASSRGLGQAGNEKLFF.

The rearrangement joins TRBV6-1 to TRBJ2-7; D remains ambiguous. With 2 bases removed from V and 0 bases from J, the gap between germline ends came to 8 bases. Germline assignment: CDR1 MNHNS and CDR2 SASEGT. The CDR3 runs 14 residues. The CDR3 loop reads CASSEPSSSYEQYF. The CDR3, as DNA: TGTGCCAGCAGTGAACCTTCGAGCTCCTACGAGCAGTACTTC.

The DNA of the CDR3 is TGTGCCAGCAGTGCCCCCTCTAGCGGGAGCTCCTACGAGCAGTACTTC. Amino acid sequence: CASSAPSSGSSYEQYF. The V and J genes are TRBV28 and TRBJ2-7, with TRBD2 matching 10 bases. Germline-derived CDR1 and CDR2 are MDHEN and SYDVKM. The junction had 7 bases not matched to a gene; V was cut back by 5 bases and J by 0 bases. This CDR3 has 16 amino acids.

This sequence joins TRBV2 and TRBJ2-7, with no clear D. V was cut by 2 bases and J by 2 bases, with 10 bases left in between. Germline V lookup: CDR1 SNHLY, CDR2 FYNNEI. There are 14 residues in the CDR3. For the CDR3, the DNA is TGTGCCAGCAGTGAAAGTCGGGTCGCCTACGAGCAGTACTTC. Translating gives CASSESRVAYEQYF.

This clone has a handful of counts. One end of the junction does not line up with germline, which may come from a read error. The DNA for the CDR3 is TGTGCCAGTACCTCCCCGGGGTTGAAGACTGAAGCTTTCTTT. Amino acid sequence: CASTSPGLKTEAFF. The chain recombines TRBV19 with TRBJ1-1; D is ambiguous. This CDR3 contains 14 residues. The germline gives CDR1 LNHDA, CDR2 SQIVND (reference sequence).

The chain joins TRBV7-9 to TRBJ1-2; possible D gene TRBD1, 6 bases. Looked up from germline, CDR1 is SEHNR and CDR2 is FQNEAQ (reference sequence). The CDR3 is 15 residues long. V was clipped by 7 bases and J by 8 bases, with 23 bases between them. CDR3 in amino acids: CASTPLNRAYGGYTF. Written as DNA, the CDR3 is TGTGCCAGCACTCCACTAAACAGGGCCTATGGAGGCTACACCTTC.

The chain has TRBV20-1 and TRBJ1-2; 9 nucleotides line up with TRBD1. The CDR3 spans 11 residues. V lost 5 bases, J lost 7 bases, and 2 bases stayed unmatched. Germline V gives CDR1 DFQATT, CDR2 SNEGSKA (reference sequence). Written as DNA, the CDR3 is TGCAGTGCTGACAGGGGGTTTGGCTACACCTTC. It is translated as CSADRGFGYTF.

The CDR3 loop reads CASSLVGRGSHNEQFF. In DNA, the CDR3 is TGTGCCAGCAGCTTAGTTGGCAGGGGAAGCCACAATGAGCAGTTCTTC. This rearrangement joins TRBV7-9 to TRBJ2-1; weak D call: TRBD1 (6 bases). V lost 1 base, J lost 5 bases, and 15 bases lay in between. Germline loops: CDR1 SEHNR, CDR2 FQNEAQ (reference sequence). This CDR3 region has 16 residues.

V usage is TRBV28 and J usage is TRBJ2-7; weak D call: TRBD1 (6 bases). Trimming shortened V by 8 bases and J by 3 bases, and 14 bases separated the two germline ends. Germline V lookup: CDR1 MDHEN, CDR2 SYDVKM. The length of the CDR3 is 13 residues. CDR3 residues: CASAGQRYYEQYF. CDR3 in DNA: TGTGCCAGCGCCGGACAGAGGTACTACGAGCAGTACTTC.